Detailed here is one T cell receptor (beta chain). The sample originates from a study of T cells expressing NK-cell markers. The CDR3 consists of 15 residues. Germline lookup yields CDR1 KGHDR and CDR2 SFDVKD. Reanalyzing the 5' RACE reads, TCRdb keeps one entry per CDR3 protein, without DNA. This sample's table has around 380,000 distinct CDR3 sequences. The origin of this receptor is a woman aged 45-65 years in good health. Material for sequencing was blood T cells: a sorted CD56 or NKG2C T cell subset, CD4+ or CD8+ T cells, or bulk PBMC T cells (not recorded which). The chain recombines TRBV24-1 with TRBJ2-6. This CDR3 reads CATSDLRAGANVLTF.